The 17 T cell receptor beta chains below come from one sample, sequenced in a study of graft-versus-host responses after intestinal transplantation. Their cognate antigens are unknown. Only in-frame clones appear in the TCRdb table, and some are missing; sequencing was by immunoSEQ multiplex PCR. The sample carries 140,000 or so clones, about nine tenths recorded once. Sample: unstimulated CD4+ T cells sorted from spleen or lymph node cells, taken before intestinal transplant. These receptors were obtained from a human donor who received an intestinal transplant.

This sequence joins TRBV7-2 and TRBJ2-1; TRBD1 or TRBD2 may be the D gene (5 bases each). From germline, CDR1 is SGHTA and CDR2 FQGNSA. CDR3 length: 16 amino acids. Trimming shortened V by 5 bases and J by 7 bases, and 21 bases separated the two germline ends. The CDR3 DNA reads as TGTGCCAGCAGCAAGAGGGGAATTCGTCGAGCGAATGAGCAGTTCTTC. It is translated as CASSKRGIRRANEQFF.

The CDR3 sequence is CASSWDRVNTEAFF. As DNA, the CDR3 is TGTGCCAGCAGCTGGGACAGGGTGAACACTGAAGCTTTCTTT. The genes are TRBV7-9 and TRBJ1-1; 9 bases are a match to TRBD1. This CDR3 has 14 amino acids. CDR1 is SEHNR, CDR2 FQNEAQ, per germline (reference sequence). V shed 4 bases, J shed 0 bases, and the junction held 0 bases outside the gene matches. The full variable domain, its missing parts supplied by reference TRBV7-9 and TRBJ1-1, is DTGVSQNPRHKITKRGQNVTFRCDPISEHNRLYWYRQTLGQGPEFLTYFQNEAQLEKSRLLSDRFSAERPKGSFSTLEIQRTEQGDSAMYLCASSWDRVNTEAFFGQGTRLTVV.

In nucleotides, the CDR3 is TGTGCCGTAAGAAGCAGGACTAGCGGGATCAGCACAGATACGCAGTATTTT. Its protein product is CAVRSRTSGISTDTQYF. The chain recombines TRBV10-3 with TRBJ2-3, with TRBD2 identical over 12 bases. The CDR3 runs to 17 residues. CDR1 and CDR2 (germline): ENHRY, SYGVKD. After removal of 11 bases from V and 0 bases from J, the junction contained 12 bases not matched to a gene.

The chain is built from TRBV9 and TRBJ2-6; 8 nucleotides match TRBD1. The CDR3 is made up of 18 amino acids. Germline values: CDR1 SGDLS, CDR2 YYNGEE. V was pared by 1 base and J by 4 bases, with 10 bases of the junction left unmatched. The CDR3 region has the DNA TGTGCCAGCAGCGTAAAGGTCAGGGGGCCGCCCGGGGCCAACGTCCTGACTTTC. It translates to CASSVKVRGPPGANVLTF.

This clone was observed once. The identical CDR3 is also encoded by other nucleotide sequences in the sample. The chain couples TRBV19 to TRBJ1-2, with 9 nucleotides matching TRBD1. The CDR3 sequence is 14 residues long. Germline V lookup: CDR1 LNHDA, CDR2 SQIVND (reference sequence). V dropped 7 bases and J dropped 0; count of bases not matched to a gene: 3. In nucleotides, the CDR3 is TGTGCCAGTACCAGGACAGGGGCTAACTATGGCTACACCTTC. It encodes CASTRTGANYGYTF. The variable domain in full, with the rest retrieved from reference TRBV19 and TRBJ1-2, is DGGITQSPKYLFRKEGQNVTLSCEQNLNHDAMYWYRQDPGQGLRLIYYSQIVNDFQKGDIAEGYSVSREKKESFPLTVTSAQKNPTAFYLCASTRTGANYGYTFGSGTRLTVV.

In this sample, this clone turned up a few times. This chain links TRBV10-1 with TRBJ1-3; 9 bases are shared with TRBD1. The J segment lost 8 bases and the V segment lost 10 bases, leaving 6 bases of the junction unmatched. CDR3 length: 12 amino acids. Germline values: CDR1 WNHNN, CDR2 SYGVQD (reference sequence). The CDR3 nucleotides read TGCGCCACCGGGACAGGGACGGACACCATATATTTT. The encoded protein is CATGTGTDTIYF.

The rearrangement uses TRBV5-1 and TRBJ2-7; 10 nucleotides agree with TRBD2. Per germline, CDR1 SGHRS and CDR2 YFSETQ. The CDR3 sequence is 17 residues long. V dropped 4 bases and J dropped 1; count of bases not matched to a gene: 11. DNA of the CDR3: TGCGCCAGCAGCCCCGGGACTAGCGCGTCCAGATCCTACGAGCAGTACTTC. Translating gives CASSPGTSASRSYEQYF.

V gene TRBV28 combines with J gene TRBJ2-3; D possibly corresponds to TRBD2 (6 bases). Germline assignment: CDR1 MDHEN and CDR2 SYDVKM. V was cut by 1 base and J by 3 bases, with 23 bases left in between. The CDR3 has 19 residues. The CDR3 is CASSLYPSSTSIETDTQYF. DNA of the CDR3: TGTGCCAGCAGTTTATATCCCTCTAGTACTAGCATCGAAACAGATACGCAGTATTTT.

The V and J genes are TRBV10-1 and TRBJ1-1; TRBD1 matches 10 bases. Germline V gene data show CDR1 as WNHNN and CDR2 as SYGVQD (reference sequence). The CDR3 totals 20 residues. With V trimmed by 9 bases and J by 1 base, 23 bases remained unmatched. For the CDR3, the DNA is TGCGCCAGTTATCGCGCCGATGACAGGGGGCGATCCGGGAAGAACACTGAAGCTTTCTTT. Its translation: CASYRADDRGRSGKNTEAFF.

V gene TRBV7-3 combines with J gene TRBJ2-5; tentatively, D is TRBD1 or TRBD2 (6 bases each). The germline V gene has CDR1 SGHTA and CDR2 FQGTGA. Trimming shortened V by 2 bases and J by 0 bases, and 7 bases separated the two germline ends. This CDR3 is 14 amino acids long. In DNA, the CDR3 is TGTGCCAGCAGCTTAGGGGGGCACCAAGAGACCCAGTACTTC. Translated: CASSLGGHQETQYF.

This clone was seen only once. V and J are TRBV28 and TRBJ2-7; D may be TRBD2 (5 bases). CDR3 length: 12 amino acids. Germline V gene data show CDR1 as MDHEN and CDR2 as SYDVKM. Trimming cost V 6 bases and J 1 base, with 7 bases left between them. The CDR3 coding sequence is TGTGCCAGCAGCGTAGCGTCCTACGAGCAGTACTTC. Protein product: CASSVASYEQYF.

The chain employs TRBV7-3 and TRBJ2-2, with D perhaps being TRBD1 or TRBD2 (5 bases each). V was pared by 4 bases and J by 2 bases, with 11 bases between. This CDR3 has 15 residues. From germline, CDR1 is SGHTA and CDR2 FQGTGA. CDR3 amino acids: CASSSGTGNTGELFF. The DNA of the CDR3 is TGTGCCAGCAGCTCCGGGACGGGAAACACCGGGGAGCTGTTTTTT.

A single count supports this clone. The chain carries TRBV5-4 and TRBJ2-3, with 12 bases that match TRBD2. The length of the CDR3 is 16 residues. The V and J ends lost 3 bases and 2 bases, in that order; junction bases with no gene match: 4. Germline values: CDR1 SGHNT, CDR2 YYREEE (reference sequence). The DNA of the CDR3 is TGTGCCAGCAGCTCCGCTAGCGGGAGGGCCACAGATACGCAGTATTTT. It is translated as CASSSASGRATDTQYF.

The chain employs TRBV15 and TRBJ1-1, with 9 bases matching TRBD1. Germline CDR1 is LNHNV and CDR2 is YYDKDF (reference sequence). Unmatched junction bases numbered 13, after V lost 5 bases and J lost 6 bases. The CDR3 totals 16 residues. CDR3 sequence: CATSESTGGDRPEAFF. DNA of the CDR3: TGTGCCACCAGCGAATCAACAGGGGGCGATCGCCCTGAAGCTTTCTTT.

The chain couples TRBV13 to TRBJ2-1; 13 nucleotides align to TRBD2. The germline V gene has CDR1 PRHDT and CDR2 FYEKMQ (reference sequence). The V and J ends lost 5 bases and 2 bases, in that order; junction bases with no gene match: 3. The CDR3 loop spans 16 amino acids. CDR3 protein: CASSQGLAGAYNEQFF. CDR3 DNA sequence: TGTGCCAGCAGCCAAGGACTAGCGGGAGCCTACAATGAGCAGTTCTTC.

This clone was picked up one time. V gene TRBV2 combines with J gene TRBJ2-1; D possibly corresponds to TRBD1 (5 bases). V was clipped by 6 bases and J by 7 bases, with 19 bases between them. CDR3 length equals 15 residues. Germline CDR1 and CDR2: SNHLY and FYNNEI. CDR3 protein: CASSLSQGLWNEQFF. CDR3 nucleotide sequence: TGTGCCAGCAGCCTAAGCCAGGGTTTATGGAATGAGCAGTTCTTC.

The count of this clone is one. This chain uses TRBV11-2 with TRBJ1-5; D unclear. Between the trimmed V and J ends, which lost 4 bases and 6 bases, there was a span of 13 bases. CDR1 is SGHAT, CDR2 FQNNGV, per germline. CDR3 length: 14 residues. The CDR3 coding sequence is TGTGCCAGCAGCTCAGTTGACCGCCTTCAGCCCCAGCATTTT. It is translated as CASSSVDRLQPQHF.